Presented here are 14 T cell receptor beta chains from one specimen sequenced in a study of blood T cell repertoires in COVID-19. The method was immunoSEQ multiplex PCR; TCRdb's version includes in-frame clones alone and lacks a portion of them. The sample includes roughly 260,000 clones, 87% of them seen just once. The specimen was PBMCs or T cells enriched from blood (not recorded which). The receptors derive from a woman in her 30s with acute COVID-19.

This chain joins TRBV7-3 and TRBJ2-3, with 8 bases aligning to TRBD1. Germline CDR1 SGHTA, CDR2 FQGTGA. The junction had 5 bases not matched to a gene; V was cut back by 5 bases and J by 4 bases. The CDR3 contains 14 residues. This chain's CDR3 is CASSKDRGADTQYF. The DNA for the CDR3 is TGTGCCAGCAGCAAAGACAGGGGTGCAGATACGCAGTATTTT.

V gene TRBV7-2 combines with J gene TRBJ2-3, with TRBD1 as a possible D gene (6 bases). The CDR3 length is 16 residues. The germline gives CDR1 SGHTA, CDR2 FQGNSA. V was shortened by 1 base and J by 0 bases, with 11 bases between the two germline ends. The CDR3 here is CASSLVGTGSTDTQYF. CDR3 nucleotides: TGTGCCAGCAGCTTAGTAGGTACAGGGAGCACAGATACGCAGTATTTT.

J is TRBJ2-7 and V is TRBV7-8; 8 positions agree with TRBD1. V was pared by 8 bases and J by 6 bases, with 9 bases of the junction left unmatched. Per the germline V gene, CDR1 is SGHVS and CDR2 is FQNEAQ. This CDR3 region has 13 residues. CDR3 sequence (DNA): TGTGCCAGCGTACAGGGGGTTGTAAGCGAGCAGTACTTC. It encodes CASVQGVVSEQYF.

As regards this clone: Other DNA sequences in the same sample also yield this CDR3. The J gene is TRBJ2-2, the V gene TRBV4-3, with 7 bases identical to TRBD1. The V and J ends lost 1 base and 1 base, in that order; junction bases with no gene match: 0. The CDR3 runs 15 residues. Germline V gene data show CDR1 as LGHNA and CDR2 as YSLEER. The CDR3 loop reads CASSQGTGNTGELFF. The CDR3 DNA sequence: TGCGCCAGCAGCCAAGGGACAGGGAACACCGGGGAGCTGTTTTTT.

The genes are TRBV10-3 and TRBJ1-1; D is perhaps TRBD1 (5 bases). The V and J ends lost 2 bases and 5 bases respectively, with 6 bases between them. Germline assignment: CDR1 ENHRY and CDR2 SYGVKD. CDR3 size: 12 residues. CDR3 DNA sequence: TGTGCCATCAGTGAGCAGGGTACTGAAGCTTTCTTT. It codes for CAISEQGTEAFF.

The chain combines TRBV28 with TRBJ2-1; a weak D match, TRBD1 (5 bases). Germline CDR1 MDHEN, CDR2 SYDVKM. V lost 8 bases and J lost 10, with 15 bases in between. The length of the CDR3 is 12 residues. The CDR3 region is CASRKGIGEQFF. The DNA for the CDR3 is TGTGCCAGCCGGAAGGGGATCGGGGAGCAGTTCTTC.

CDR3 residues: CASSLENGQPQHF. DNA for the CDR3: TGCGCCAGCAGCTTAGAGAACGGGCAGCCCCAGCATTTT. The chain carries TRBV5-1 and TRBJ1-5; D is undetermined. The germline gives CDR1 SGHRS, CDR2 YFSETQ. The V gene lost 2 bases and the J gene lost 7 bases, with 10 bases spanning the gap. The CDR3 spans 13 residues.

The chain carries TRBV7-3 and TRBJ2-5; D ambiguous. The CDR3 consists of 15 residues. V was shortened by 5 bases and J by 1 base, with 14 bases between the two germline ends. From germline, CDR1 is SGHTA and CDR2 FQGTGA. In DNA, the CDR3 is TGTGCCAGCAGCCCCACGTCGGGTTTCCAAGAGACCCAGTACTTC. Translating gives CASSPTSGFQETQYF.

The chain joins TRBV7-9 to TRBJ2-1, with D maybe TRBD2 (6 bases). The germline gives CDR1 SEHNR, CDR2 FQNEAQ (reference sequence). This CDR3 is built from 14 residues. Trimming took 0 bases from V and 9 from J, leaving 12 bases between them. The CDR3 reads CASSLAGEEGEQFF. CDR3 DNA: TGTGCCAGCAGCTTAGCGGGCGAGGAGGGTGAGCAGTTCTTC.

The chain recombines TRBV7-9 with TRBJ2-7; 8 bases agree with TRBD1. CDR3 length equals 13 residues. Looked up from germline, CDR1 is SEHNR and CDR2 is FQNEAQ (reference sequence). The V segment lost 2 bases and the J segment 5 bases; nucleotides outside the gene matches: 2. The CDR3 region has the DNA TGTGCCAGCAGCTTAAGGACAGGGAACGAGCAGTACTTC. This sequence encodes CASSLRTGNEQYF.

This chain joins TRBV11-2 and TRBJ1-5; perhaps TRBD1 as D (6 bases). Trimming pared 1 base from V and 9 bases from J, leaving 13 bases between. Germline V gene data show CDR1 as SGHAT and CDR2 as FQNNGV. The CDR3 consists of 14 residues. The CDR3, as DNA: TGTGCCAGCAGCTTAGGACAGGCCGAGGTGCCCCAGCATTTT. It specifies CASSLGQAEVPQHF.

This clone has a handful of counts. CDR3 amino acids: CASSSGSGIHTDTQYF. In nucleotides, the CDR3 is TGTGCCAGCAGCTCAGGAAGCGGGATCCACACAGATACGCAGTATTTT. The gene calls are TRBV11-3 and TRBJ2-3; the match to TRBD2 covers 7 bases. CDR3 length equals 16 residues. CDR1 and CDR2 from the germline V gene are SGHNT and YENEEA. V lost 4 bases to trimming and J lost 2 bases; unmatched junction nucleotides: 9.

V is TRBV28 and J is TRBJ2-7; TRBD1 might be the D (6 bases). From germline, CDR1 is MDHEN and CDR2 SYDVKM. CDR3 size: 13 residues. The V and J ends lost 3 bases and 7 bases respectively, with 13 bases between them. As DNA, the CDR3 is TGTGCCAGCAGTTTCCGGGAAACAGGGGAGCAGTACTTC. It is translated as CASSFRETGEQYF.

V is TRBV5-8 and J is TRBJ2-7; D is ambiguous. The CDR3 is 11 residues long. Germline assignment: CDR1 SGHTS and CDR2 YDEGEE. The ends were cut back, 0 bases at V and 6 bases at J, with 4 bases in the middle. CDR3 sequence reads: CASSLGGEQYF. The CDR3 coding sequence is TGTGCCAGCAGCTTGGGCGGCGAGCAGTACTTC.